The 3 T cell receptor beta chains given below trace back to one sample, sequenced in a study of control samples from healthy donors and cancer patients. TCRdb's copy holds only in-frame clones and misses some; the assay was immunoSEQ multiplex PCR. The sample carries approximately 140,000 clones, 80% to 95% recorded once. The sample taken for sequencing was blood. The origin of the receptors is a man between 18 and 35 years old in good health.

The chain couples TRBV4-1 to TRBJ2-2, with D tentatively TRBD1 or TRBD2 (6 bases each). V lost 2 bases, J lost 6 bases, and 13 bases lay in between. Germline loops: CDR1 MGHRA, CDR2 YSYEKL. The CDR3 runs to 15 residues. The CDR3 sequence: CASSQQHREAGELFF. The CDR3 coding sequence is TGCGCCAGCAGCCAACAGCACAGGGAGGCCGGGGAGCTGTTTTTT.

The V and J genes are TRBV6-4 and TRBJ1-5; D ambiguous. Trimming cost V 3 bases and J 3 bases, with 6 bases left between them. The CDR3 length is 13 residues. Germline V gene data show CDR1 as MRHNA and CDR2 as SNTAGT. Written as DNA, the CDR3 is TGTGCCAGCAGTGAGGCTTCCAATCAGCCCCAGCATTTT. Translation gives CASSEASNQPQHF.

The chain uses TRBV5-5 and TRBJ1-5; 7 bases map to TRBD1. The J segment lost 4 bases and the V segment lost 4 bases, leaving 14 bases of the junction unmatched. CDR1 is SGHKS, CDR2 YYEKEE, per germline (reference sequence). This CDR3 spans 17 amino acids. CDR3 coding DNA: TGTGCCAGCAGCCCCAGGGGGGCGGGAAACCTAAATCAGCCCCAGCATTTT. It translates to CASSPRGAGNLNQPQHF.